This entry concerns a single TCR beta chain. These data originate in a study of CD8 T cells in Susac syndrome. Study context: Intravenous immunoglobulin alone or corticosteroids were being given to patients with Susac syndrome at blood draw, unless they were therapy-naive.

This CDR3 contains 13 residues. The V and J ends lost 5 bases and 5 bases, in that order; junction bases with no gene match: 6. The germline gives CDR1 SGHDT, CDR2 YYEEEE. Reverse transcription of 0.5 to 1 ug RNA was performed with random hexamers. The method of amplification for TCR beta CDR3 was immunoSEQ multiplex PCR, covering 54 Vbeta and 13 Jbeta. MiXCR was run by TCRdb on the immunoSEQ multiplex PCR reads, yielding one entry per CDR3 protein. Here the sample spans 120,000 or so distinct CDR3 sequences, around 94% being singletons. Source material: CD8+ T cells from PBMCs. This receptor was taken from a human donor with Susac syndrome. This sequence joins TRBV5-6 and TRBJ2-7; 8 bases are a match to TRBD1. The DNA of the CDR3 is TGTGCCAGCAGATACCAGGGGGCCCACGAGCAGTACTTC. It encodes CASRYQGAHEQYF. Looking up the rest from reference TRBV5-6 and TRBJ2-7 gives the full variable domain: DAGVTQSPTHLIKTRGQQVTLRCSPKSGHDTVSWYQQALGQGPQFIFQYYEEEERQRGNFPDRFSGHQFPNYSSELNVNALLLGDSALYLCASRYQGAHEQYFGPGTRLTVT.